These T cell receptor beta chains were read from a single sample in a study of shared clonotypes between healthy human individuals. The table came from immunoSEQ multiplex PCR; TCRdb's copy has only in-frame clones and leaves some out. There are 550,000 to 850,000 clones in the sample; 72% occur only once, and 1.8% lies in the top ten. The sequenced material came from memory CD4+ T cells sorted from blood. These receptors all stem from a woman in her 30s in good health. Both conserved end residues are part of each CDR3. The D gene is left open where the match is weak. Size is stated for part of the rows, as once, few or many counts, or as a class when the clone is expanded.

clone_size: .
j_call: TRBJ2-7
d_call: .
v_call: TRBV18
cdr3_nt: TGTGCCAGCTCACCACGAAACAGAGCCTACGAGCAGTACTTC
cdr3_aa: CASSPRNRAYEQYF

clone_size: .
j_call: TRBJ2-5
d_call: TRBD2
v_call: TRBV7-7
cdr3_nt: TGTGCCAGCAGCTTAGCGCGTAGCGGGCAAGAGACCCAGTACTTC
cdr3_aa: CASSLARSGQETQYF

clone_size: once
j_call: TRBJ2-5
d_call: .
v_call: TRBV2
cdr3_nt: TGTGCCAGCAGTGAAGGCCGGGAGACCCAGTACTTC
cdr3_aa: CASSEGRETQYF

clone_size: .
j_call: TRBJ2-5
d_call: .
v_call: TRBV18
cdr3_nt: TGTGCCAGCTCTCATCAACAGGACTCGTTTGAGACCCAGTACTTC
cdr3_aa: CASSHQQDSFETQYF

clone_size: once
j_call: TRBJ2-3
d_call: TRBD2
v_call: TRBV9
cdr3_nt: TGTGCCAGCAGCCCTGGCCTAGCGGGAGGGTCCGATACGCAGTATTTT
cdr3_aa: CASSPGLAGGSDTQYF

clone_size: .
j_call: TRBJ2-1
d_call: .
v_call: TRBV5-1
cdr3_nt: TGCGCCAGCAAAACGACAAGTACCCAAGAGGAGCAGTTCTTC
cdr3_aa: CASKTTSTQEEQFF

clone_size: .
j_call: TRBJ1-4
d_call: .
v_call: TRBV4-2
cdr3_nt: TGTGCCAGCAGCCTGTCGTTGGGACCCCAGGGGGAAAAACTGTTTTTT
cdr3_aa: CASSLSLGPQGEKLFF

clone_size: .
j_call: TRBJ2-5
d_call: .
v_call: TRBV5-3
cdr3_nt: TGTGCCAGAAGCTTGAGAGGGAACCAAGAGACCCAGTACTTC
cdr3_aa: CARSLRGNQETQYF

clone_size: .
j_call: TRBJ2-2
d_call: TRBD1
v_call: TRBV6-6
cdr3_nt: TGTGCCAGTACAGGGGGCAACACCGGGGAGCTGTTTTTT
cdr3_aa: CASTGGNTGELFF

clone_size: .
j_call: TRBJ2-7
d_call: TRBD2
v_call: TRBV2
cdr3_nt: TGTGCCAGCAGTGGCCGGGACCCCGAAGGGACTAGCGGGAGGAGGTACGAGCAGTACTTC
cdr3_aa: CASSGRDPEGTSGRRYEQYF

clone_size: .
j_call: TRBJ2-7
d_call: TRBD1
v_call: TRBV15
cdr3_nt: TGTGCCACCAGCAGAACGACAGGGGACTACGAGCAGTACTTC
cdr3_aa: CATSRTTGDYEQYF

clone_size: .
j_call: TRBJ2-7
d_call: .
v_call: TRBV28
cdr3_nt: TGTGCCCCCTTCGGTCGATCCTACGAGCAGTACTTC
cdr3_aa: CAPFGRSYEQYF